A single sample gave rise to the 20 T cell receptor beta chains below, sequenced in a study of T-cell reconstitution after alpha-beta-depleted transplantation in children. Unique molecular identifiers were incorporated into the prepared TCRbeta library. TCRdb independently ran MiXCR on the PCR reads; one entry per CDR3 protein. The data contain some 200,000 distinct CDR3 sequences, approximately 8.4% of them singletons. This material consisted of PBMCs, mostly from graft donor cells, taken 360 days after TCRalphabeta/CD19-depleted stem cell transplant. The receptor set was obtained from a male patient between 2 and 15 years old who had a stem cell transplant for acute myeloid leukemia, so the T cells may come from the graft donor.

Many counts were recorded for this clonotype. The chain carries TRBV4-1 and TRBJ2-1; 7 bases match TRBD2. The CDR3 is made up of 15 amino acids. Germline V gene sequence: CDR1 MGHRA, CDR2 YSYEKL. J lost 4 bases, V lost 6 bases, and 9 bases had no gene match. DNA for the CDR3: TGCGCCAGCAGGCGTACCGGGACTACTTACAATGAGCAGTTCTTC. Translating it yields CASRRTGTTYNEQFF.

This clonotype was counted a few times. The genes are TRBV27 and TRBJ1-2; possibly TRBD1 for D (5 bases). In germline, CDR1 is MNHEY, CDR2 SMNVEV (reference sequence). The V and J ends lost 3 bases and 3 bases respectively, with 14 bases between them. The CDR3 is made up of 15 amino acids. The CDR3: CASSFLREPDYGYTF. The CDR3 nucleotides read TGTGCCAGCAGTTTTCTCAGGGAGCCGGACTATGGCTACACCTTC.

The V call is TRBV12-3 or TRBV12-4, the J call TRBJ1-1; D uncertain. The CDR3 covers 14 residues. The V end was cut by 3 bases, the J end by 3 bases, with 11 bases between. CDR3 nucleotide sequence: TGTGCCAGCAGTTTTGGGGATATTGACACTGAAGCTTTCTTT. It is translated as CASSFGDIDTEAFF.

The V and J genes are TRBV4-2 and TRBJ2-5, with 7 bases aligning to TRBD1. CDR1 and CDR2 (germline): LGHNA, YNFKEQ. After removal of 1 base from V and 5 bases from J, the junction contained 7 bases not matched to a gene. The length of the CDR3 is 15 residues. In DNA form, the CDR3 reads TGTGCCAGCAGCCAAGGACAGGGCGAGCGGGAGACCCAGTACTTC. Its protein is CASSQGQGERETQYF.

This chain links TRBV5-1 with TRBJ2-1; the match to TRBD2 covers 13 bases. CDR1 is SGHRS and CDR2 is YFSETQ in the germline V gene. With 0 bases clipped from V and 10 bases from J, the junction kept 7 bases outside the gene matches. The CDR3 has 16 residues. The CDR3, as DNA: TGCGCCAGCAGCTTGGCGGGACTAGCGGGGCCCGGAGAGCAGTTCTTC. Translating gives CASSLAGLAGPGEQFF.

This clonotype was picked up a small number of times. The rearrangement uses TRBV18 and TRBJ2-1; possibly TRBD2 for D (6 bases). Germline CDR1 KGHSH, CDR2 LQKENI. The CDR3 extends over 14 amino acids. V was trimmed by 3 bases and J by 8 bases, leaving 14 bases between them. Here the CDR3 reads CASSPSTSLYEQFF. For the CDR3, the DNA is TGTGCCAGCTCACCCTCGACTAGTTTATATGAGCAGTTCTTC.

This clonotype was observed at least ten times. The rearrangement joins TRBV12-3 or TRBV12-4 to TRBJ2-2, with D unclear. V lost 7 bases and J 1 base, leaving 10 bases between the germline ends. The CDR3 spans 14 residues. CDR3 DNA sequence: TGTGCCAGCAATCGAGTCGGGAACACCGGGGAGCTGTTTTTT. It encodes CASNRVGNTGELFF.

This clonotype was observed many times. The gene calls are TRBV12-3 or TRBV12-4 and TRBJ2-2; D could derive from TRBD1 or TRBD2 (5 bases each). Trimming took 6 bases from V and 7 from J, leaving 21 bases between them. This CDR3 has 16 residues. The CDR3 region has the DNA TGTGCCAGCAGCCGCCATGGGACCGGGCCGGGCGGGGAGCTGTTTTTT. Translation gives CASSRHGTGPGGELFF.

This clonotype was recorded a few times. V gene TRBV20-1 combines with J gene TRBJ2-1; D might be TRBD1 or TRBD2, each matching 6 bases. This CDR3 is built from 15 residues. Germline loops: CDR1 DFQATT, CDR2 SNEGSKA (reference sequence). V was trimmed by 6 bases and J by 4 bases, leaving 19 bases between them. CDR3 nucleotide sequence: TGCAGTGCCCCTGGGGGGCTAACTCGTTACAATGAGCAGTTCTTC. Translation gives CSAPGGLTRYNEQFF.

Only a few counts were recorded for this clonotype. The chain recombines TRBV7-9 with TRBJ2-7; D gene ambiguous. Germline assignment: CDR1 SEHNR and CDR2 FQNEAQ (reference sequence). This CDR3 has 12 residues. Trimming pared 4 bases from V and 2 bases from J, leaving 6 bases between. The CDR3: CASSSRAYEQYF. The CDR3 bases are TGTGCCAGCAGCTCCCGGGCCTACGAGCAGTACTTC.

This clonotype was picked up a small number of times. This rearrangement joins TRBV20-1 to TRBJ1-2, with a tentative D call TRBD1 (5 bases). Germline V gene data show CDR1 as DFQATT and CDR2 as SNEGSKA (reference sequence). The ends were cut back, 3 bases at V and 6 bases at J, with 17 bases in the middle. The CDR3 runs 14 residues. This CDR3 reads CSASTGLLRNGYTF. The CDR3 coding sequence is TGCAGTGCTAGCACAGGCCTCCTGAGGAATGGCTACACCTTC.

This chain connects TRBV28 to TRBJ2-7, with 7 bases fitting TRBD2. Trimming at V came to 2 bases and at J to 1 base, leaving 2 bases not matched to a gene. CDR1 and CDR2 from the germline V gene are MDHEN and SYDVKM. The CDR3 is 14 amino acids. This CDR3 reads CASSLAGASYEQYF. The CDR3 DNA sequence: TGTGCCAGCAGTTTAGCGGGAGCATCCTACGAGCAGTACTTC.

This clonotype has more than one count but fewer than ten. The chain carries TRBV12-3 or TRBV12-4 and TRBJ1-1, with TRBD1 matching 10 bases. CDR3 length: 15 residues. V lost 8 bases to trimming and J lost 0 bases; unmatched junction nucleotides: 6. Here the CDR3 DNA reads TGTGCCAGCTTGGGACAGGGGACGATGAACACTGAAGCTTTCTTT. It codes for CASLGQGTMNTEAFF.

In its sample, this clonotype was seen a few times. The chain is built from TRBV5-1 and TRBJ1-1; 7 bases match TRBD1. The CDR3 is 14 amino acids. V was pared by 5 bases and J by 1 base, with 5 bases of the junction left unmatched. Germline assignment: CDR1 SGHRS and CDR2 YFSETQ. The CDR3 DNA follows: TGCGCCAGCAGGACAGGGCGTGAGAACACTGAAGCTTTCTTT. It specifies CASRTGRENTEAFF. The full variable domain, with the rest looked up from reference TRBV5-1 and TRBJ1-1, is KAGVTQTPRYLIKTRGQQVTLSCSPISGHRSVSWYQQTPGQGLQFLFEYFSETQRNKGNFPGRFSGRQFSNSRSEMNVSTLELGDSALYLCASRTGRENTEAFFGQGTRLTVV.

This clonotype was counted between two and nine times. The V gene is TRBV12-3 or TRBV12-4, the J gene TRBJ2-3, with 7 nucleotides matching TRBD1. The CDR3 length is 15 residues. Losses at the gene ends were 2 bases for V and 1 base for J; bases not matched to a gene: 3. The CDR3 spells CASSLPQGGTDTQYF. In DNA, the CDR3 is TGTGCCAGCAGTTTACCCCAGGGGGGCACAGATACGCAGTATTTT.

In this sample, this clonotype turned up many times. This chain links TRBV20-1 with TRBJ2-2; TRBD2 aligns across 9 bases. J gave up 8 bases and V 2 bases, and 6 bases lay outside the gene matches. The CDR3 loop spans 14 amino acids. Per germline, CDR1 DFQATT and CDR2 SNEGSKA (reference sequence). The CDR3: CSARRVAGAGELFF. The CDR3, as DNA: TGCAGTGCTAGAAGGGTAGCGGGAGCTGGGGAGCTGTTTTTT.

V is TRBV9 and J is TRBJ2-1, with D perhaps being TRBD1 or TRBD2 (5 bases each). V lost 0 bases to trimming and J lost 5 bases, with 9 bases between them. CDR1 is SGDLS and CDR2 is YYNGEE in the germline V gene. The CDR3 extends over 14 amino acids. The CDR3 spells CASSVGDANNEQFF. CDR3 bases: TGTGCCAGCAGCGTAGGGGACGCGAACAATGAGCAGTTCTTC.

The chain is built from TRBV5-1 and TRBJ1-2; D not certain. Germline loops: CDR1 SGHRS, CDR2 YFSETQ. The CDR3 has 11 amino acids. V was cut by 5 bases and J by 4 bases, with 6 bases left in between. The DNA of the CDR3 is TGCGCCAGCAGTACAAGCTATGGCTACACCTTC. Encoded protein: CASSTSYGYTF.

The chain recombines TRBV29-1 with TRBJ1-4; no reliable D call. The CDR3 is made up of 11 amino acids. Deletions cut 4 bases from V and 4 bases from J, with 4 bases between. Germline-derived CDR1 and CDR2 are SQVTM and ANQGSEA. The CDR3 reads CSVVGNEKLFF. The CDR3 DNA reads TGCAGCGTTGTCGGTAATGAAAAACTGTTTTTT.

V is TRBV12-3 or TRBV12-4 and J is TRBJ1-4, with no clear D. The CDR3 has 15 residues. Trimming took 6 bases from V and 7 from J, leaving 18 bases between them. The CDR3 sequence is CASSSYQSGSEKLFF. The CDR3 coding sequence is TGTGCCAGCAGCTCATACCAAAGCGGGAGTGAAAAACTGTTTTTT.